This is a list of T cell receptor beta chains from one sample in a study of cytomegalovirus exposure and HLA in healthy donors. Data came from immunoSEQ multiplex PCR; TCRdb stores just in-frame clones and leaves some out. The repertoire holds roughly 130,000 clones, with over 75% as singletons. Sequencing was done on a sample of PBMCs. The source is a woman in her forties or fifties in good health and CMV-seropositive. Each CDR3 is given with its conserved first and last residue. The D gene is left open where the match is weak. Size is stated for part of the rows, as once, few or many counts, or as a class when the clone is expanded.

D gene: TRBD1; J gene: TRBJ1-2; clone size: few; V gene: TRBV2; CDR3 DNA: TGTGCCAGCAGCCCCTCGGGACAGGCCAGCTATGGCTACACCTTC; CDR3 protein: CASSPSGQASYGYTF
D gene: TRBD1; J gene: TRBJ1-1; clone size: -; V gene: TRBV5-6; CDR3 DNA: TGTGCCAGCAGCTTGTTCCAGGGGGCTCCGGACACTGAAGCTTTCTTT; CDR3 protein: CASSLFQGAPDTEAFF
D gene: TRBD2; J gene: TRBJ2-1; clone size: once; V gene: TRBV19; CDR3 DNA: TGTGCCAGTAGTGTTAGCGGGGAATCCTACAATGAGCAGTTCTTC; CDR3 protein: CASSVSGESYNEQFF
D gene: TRBD2; J gene: TRBJ2-3; clone size: -; V gene: TRBV5-1; CDR3 DNA: TGCGCCAGCTGTGAACGCGGGGGGGCAGATACGCAGTATTTT; CDR3 protein: CASCERGGADTQYF
D gene: -; J gene: TRBJ1-2; clone size: -; V gene: TRBV5-1; CDR3 DNA: TGCGCCAGCAGCTTAGGTTTGGACACCGCTAACTATGGCTACACCTTC; CDR3 protein: CASSLGLDTANYGYTF
D gene: TRBD1; J gene: TRBJ1-1; clone size: -; V gene: TRBV5-4; CDR3 DNA: TGTGCCAGCAGTTCGACAGGGGGCACTGAAGCTTTCTTT; CDR3 protein: CASSSTGGTEAFF
D gene: TRBD1; J gene: TRBJ2-7; clone size: -; V gene: TRBV25-1; CDR3 DNA: TGTGCCAGCAGTAAAAGTACAGGGGCCGGCTCCTACGAGCAGTACTTC; CDR3 protein: CASSKSTGAGSYEQYF
D gene: -; J gene: TRBJ2-2; clone size: once; V gene: TRBV6-6; CDR3 DNA: TGTGCCAGCAGGCAGGAGAACACCGGGGAGCTGTTTTTT; CDR3 protein: CASRQENTGELFF
D gene: TRBD1; J gene: TRBJ1-1; clone size: -; V gene: TRBV7-9; CDR3 DNA: TGTTCCAGCAGCTTAGCGTCAGGGGGCGGCGAAGCTTTCTTT; CDR3 protein: CSSSLASGGGEAFF
D gene: -; J gene: TRBJ1-3; clone size: -; V gene: TRBV28; CDR3 DNA: TGTGCCAGCAGTTTAAGACAGTCTGGAAACACCATATATTTT; CDR3 protein: CASSLRQSGNTIYF
D gene: -; J gene: TRBJ1-3; clone size: -; V gene: TRBV5-8; CDR3 DNA: TGTGCCAGCAGCCGTTGGCAGGTTTCTGGAAACACCATATATTTT; CDR3 protein: CASSRWQVSGNTIYF
D gene: TRBD2; J gene: TRBJ2-7; clone size: -; V gene: TRBV7-3; CDR3 DNA: TGTGCCAGCAGCCCCCGGGAGGGAAACTCCTACGAGCAGTACTTC; CDR3 protein: CASSPREGNSYEQYF
D gene: -; J gene: TRBJ1-1; clone size: -; V gene: TRBV5-1; CDR3 DNA: TGCGCCAGCAGCTTGGATAGCTACACTGAAGCTTTCTTT; CDR3 protein: CASSLDSYTEAFF
D gene: -; J gene: TRBJ1-1; clone size: few; V gene: TRBV19; CDR3 DNA: TGTGCCAGTAGCCTATCGGGACTCCCGAACACTGAAGCTTTCTTT; CDR3 protein: CASSLSGLPNTEAFF
D gene: -; J gene: TRBJ2-3; clone size: -; V gene: TRBV7-2; CDR3 DNA: TGTGCCAGCAGCTTAGACGGGAGCACAGATACGCAGTATTTT; CDR3 protein: CASSLDGSTDTQYF
D gene: -; J gene: TRBJ2-3; clone size: -; V gene: TRBV19; CDR3 DNA: TGTGCCAGTAGTATGCAGGGGACAGATACGCAGTATTTT; CDR3 protein: CASSMQGTDTQYF
D gene: TRBD1; J gene: TRBJ2-3; clone size: once; V gene: TRBV19; CDR3 DNA: TGTGCCAGTAGTAACCCGGGACAGTTCCGCCGGACAGATACGCAGTATTTT; CDR3 protein: CASSNPGQFRRTDTQYF
D gene: TRBD2; J gene: TRBJ2-6; clone size: once; V gene: TRBV5-6; CDR3 DNA: TGTGCCAGCTTCTGGACTAGCGGGGGAGCCTCTGGGGCCAACGTCCTGACTTTC; CDR3 protein: CASFWTSGGASGANVLTF
D gene: -; J gene: TRBJ1-1; clone size: -; V gene: TRBV29-1; CDR3 DNA: TGCAGCGTTGAACGGACACTGGACACTGAAGCTTTCTTT; CDR3 protein: CSVERTLDTEAFF
D gene: TRBD1; J gene: TRBJ1-2; clone size: -; V gene: TRBV28; CDR3 DNA: TGTGCCAGCAACCTACAGGGGGCGAACTATGGCTACACCTTC; CDR3 protein: CASNLQGANYGYTF
D gene: TRBD2; J gene: TRBJ2-7; clone size: -; V gene: TRBV18; CDR3 DNA: TGTGCCAGCTCATCACAGACTAGCGGGGGGTCCGAGCAGTACTTC; CDR3 protein: CASSSQTSGGSEQYF
D gene: TRBD1; J gene: TRBJ1-2; clone size: -; V gene: TRBV2; CDR3 DNA: TGTGCCAGCAGTCGCGGGACAGACTATGGCTACACCTTC; CDR3 protein: CASSRGTDYGYTF
D gene: TRBD1; J gene: TRBJ1-5; clone size: -; V gene: TRBV4-2; CDR3 DNA: TGTGCCAGCAGCCAAGAAGGGACAGGGTTTAGCAATCAGCCCCAGCATTTT; CDR3 protein: CASSQEGTGFSNQPQHF
D gene: TRBD2; J gene: TRBJ2-4; clone size: -; V gene: TRBV28; CDR3 DNA: TGTGCCAGCAGTTTAGCGGGGGGTTCCCTAGCCAAAAACATTCAGTACTTC; CDR3 protein: CASSLAGGSLAKNIQYF
D gene: -; J gene: TRBJ1-3; clone size: -; V gene: TRBV5-1; CDR3 DNA: TGCGCCAGCAGCTTGATGGGAGCTGGAAACACCATATATTTT; CDR3 protein: CASSLMGAGNTIYF
D gene: -; J gene: TRBJ1-2; clone size: few; V gene: TRBV15; CDR3 DNA: TGTGCCACCAGCAGAGATCGGCTTGGGAGTTATGGCTACACCTTC; CDR3 protein: CATSRDRLGSYGYTF
D gene: -; J gene: TRBJ1-1; clone size: -; V gene: TRBV28; CDR3 DNA: TGTGCCAGCATCACGGGAGGGGCCGGGGACACTGAAGCTTTCTTT; CDR3 protein: CASITGGAGDTEAFF
D gene: -; J gene: TRBJ2-7; clone size: few; V gene: TRBV4-3; CDR3 DNA: TGCGCCAGCAGCCAAGATGTGCAGGGTTTGGCGCAGTACTTC; CDR3 protein: CASSQDVQGLAQYF